Each of the 3 T cell receptor beta chains below was sequenced from the same sample in a study of regulatory T cells in long-lasting Graves disease. Time point indicated: newly diagnosed GD, antithyroid drugs for less than 3 months. Generation of the TCR library employed RNA extracted from PBMCs. Building the TCR beta libraries relied on iRepertoire HTBI primers, and CDR3 regions underwent Arm-PCR. Using its own MiXCR run on the multiplex PCR reads, TCRdb lists one record per CDR3 protein. The repertoire holds about 350,000 distinct CDR3 sequences, with over 15% as singletons. The same sample was also used in a study of T cells in Graves' hyperthyroidism and ophthalmopathy.

The sequenced sample was peripheral blood mononuclear cells (PBMCs), obtained at new diagnosis, from a patient treated with antithyroid drugs. The receptors originated from a man in his forties with Graves disease.

V gene TRBV7-9 combines with J gene TRBJ2-2, with 9 positions matching TRBD1. The germline V gene encodes CDR1 SEHNR and CDR2 FQNEAQ (reference sequence). This CDR3 contains 12 residues. CDR3 in DNA: TGTGCAGGACAGGGGCAGACCGGGGAGCTGTTTTTT. Translation: CAGQGQTGELFF.

V and J are TRBV12-3 or TRBV12-4 and TRBJ2-7, with 7 bases matching TRBD2. The CDR3 consists of 14 residues. With 5 bases clipped from V and 7 bases from J, the junction kept 11 bases outside the gene matches. In DNA, the CDR3 is TGTGCCAGCAGTCCTTGGGGGGGATTGAAGGAGCAGTACTTC. This codes for CASSPWGGLKEQYF.

The chain employs TRBV4-1 and TRBJ1-2; D gene ambiguous. The CDR3 consists of 12 residues. Trimming left V 0 bases short and J 4 bases short, with 3 bases between. Germline-derived CDR1 and CDR2 are MGHRA and YSYEKL. CDR3 loop: CASSQDAYGYTF. The CDR3 DNA follows: TGCGCCAGCAGCCAAGATGCCTATGGCTACACCTTC.